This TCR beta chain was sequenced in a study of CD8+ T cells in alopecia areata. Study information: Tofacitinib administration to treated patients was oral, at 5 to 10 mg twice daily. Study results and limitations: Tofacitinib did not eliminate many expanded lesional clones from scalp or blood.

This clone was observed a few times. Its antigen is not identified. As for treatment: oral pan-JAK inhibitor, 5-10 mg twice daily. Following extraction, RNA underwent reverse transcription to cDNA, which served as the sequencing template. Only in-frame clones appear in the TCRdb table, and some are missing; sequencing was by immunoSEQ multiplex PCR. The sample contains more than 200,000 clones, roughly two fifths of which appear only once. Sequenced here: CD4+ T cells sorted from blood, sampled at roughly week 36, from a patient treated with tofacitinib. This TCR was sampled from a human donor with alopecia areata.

Written as DNA, the CDR3 is TGTGCCTGGACTGATGGGAGGTACGAGCAGTACTTC. Translation: CAWTDGRYEQYF. The V call is TRBV30, the J call TRBJ2-7, with D possibly being TRBD2 (6 bases). Germline V CDR1 and CDR2: GTSNPN, SVGIG (reference sequence). The CDR3 has 12 amino acids. V lost 4 bases and J 4 bases, leaving 11 bases between the germline ends.